This TCR beta chain appears in the sequencing data of a study of cytomegalovirus exposure and HLA in healthy donors. Background on the study: The same platform as the approximately 670 first-cohort repertoires was used for the 110 or so validation repertoires, a later analysis reported. Study-wide results and limits: The authors enumerated 180 or so TCR beta chains as linked to cytomegalovirus. Among the CMV-associated chains, three were confirmed in vitro as specific for CMV antigens.

J gave up 5 bases and V 3 bases, and 12 bases lay outside the gene matches. CDR3 length: 18 residues. Germline loops: CDR1 SGDLS, CDR2 YYNGEE. Clones were read by immunoSEQ multiplex PCR, and TCRdb kept only the in-frame ones, dropping some. The table includes about 58,000 clones, roughly nine tenths detected once. About this clone: The antigen is not known.

V gene TRBV9 combines with J gene TRBJ2-5; 14 bases line up with TRBD2. The source of this sequence is a man aged 18 to 30 in good health and CMV-seronegative. The sample was PBMCs. The CDR3 spells CASSAATGLAGVVETQYF. CDR3 DNA: TGTGCCAGCAGCGCCGCAACGGGACTAGCGGGAGTAGTTGAGACCCAGTACTTC.